One sample yielded the 19 T cell receptor beta chains listed below, sequenced in a study of technical replicates of blood from several donors. Produced via immunoSEQ multiplex PCR; TCRdb's table is partial and in-frame only. The sample has about 81,000 clones; 75% to 85% are singletons. Sequenced material: PBMCs. These receptors were obtained from a human donor in good health. Some clones in this sample may be carry-over from other donors' samples.

The chain links TRBV6-1 to TRBJ2-1, with 13 bases that match TRBD2. Germline V gives CDR1 MNHNS, CDR2 SASEGT. V lost 7 bases, J lost 10 bases, and 10 bases stayed unmatched. The CDR3 is made up of 15 amino acids. In DNA, the CDR3 is TGTGCCAGCACTTCGACTAGCGGGAGGTCAGGAGAGCAGTTCTTC. This codes for CASTSTSGRSGEQFF.

The chain couples TRBV6-5 to TRBJ2-1; 16 bases map to TRBD2. The V gene's germline CDR1 is MNHEY and CDR2 SVGAGI. The V gene end was trimmed by 6 bases and the J gene end by 7 bases; junction bases not matched to a gene: 6. The CDR3 covers 16 residues. Written as DNA, the CDR3 is TGTGCCAGCAGGTACACGGGACTAGCGGGAGGGAATGAGCAGTTCTTC. It is translated as CASRYTGLAGGNEQFF.

The V call is TRBV4-2, the J call TRBJ2-7, with a possible D match to TRBD2 (6 bases). Trimming shortened V by 1 base and J by 3 bases, and 16 bases separated the two germline ends. The germline V gene has CDR1 LGHNA and CDR2 YNFKEQ. The CDR3 has 16 residues. The CDR3 region is CASSQAARDLYYEQYF. The CDR3 DNA reads as TGTGCCAGCAGCCAAGCCGCCCGGGACTTATACTACGAGCAGTACTTC.

This rearrangement joins TRBV2 to TRBJ1-2; D remains ambiguous. Per germline, CDR1 SNHLY and CDR2 FYNNEI. CDR3 length equals 13 residues. V was cut by 2 bases and J by 6 bases, with 10 bases left in between. The CDR3 bases are TGTGCCAGCAGTGAAATGGCAAAGAATGGCTACACCTTC. Its translation is CASSEMAKNGYTF. The entire variable domain, with the rest obtained from reference TRBV2 and TRBJ1-2, is as follows: EPEVTQTPSHQVTQMGQEVILRCVPISNHLYFYWYRQILGQKVEFLVSFYNNEISEKSEIFDDQFSVERPDGSNFTLKIRSTKLEDSAMYFCASSEMAKNGYTFGSGTRLTVV.

The V call is TRBV15, the J call TRBJ1-2; a weak D match, TRBD1 (6 bases). The germline gives CDR1 LNHNV, CDR2 YYDKDF (reference sequence). Trimming cost V 2 bases and J 8 bases, with 18 bases left between them. The CDR3 has 15 residues. The CDR3 sequence is CATSRKMGGGGGYTF. The DNA for the CDR3 is TGTGCCACCAGCAGAAAGATGGGTGGGGGGGGCGGCTACACCTTC.

This clone was picked up one time. This chain joins TRBV11-2 and TRBJ1-2, with no clear D. CDR1 is SGHAT, CDR2 FQNNGV, per germline. The CDR3 sequence is 13 residues long. V lost 5 bases to trimming and J lost 8 bases, with 15 bases between them. The CDR3 sequence is CASSLPRGLGYTF. CDR3 nucleotides: TGTGCCAGCAGCCTGCCGCGAGGGTTAGGCTACACCTTC.

This rearrangement joins TRBV6-5 to TRBJ2-7, with 7 bases fitting TRBD2. CDR3 size: 15 residues. CDR1 and CDR2 from the germline V gene are MNHEY and SVGAGI. With 2 bases clipped from V and 2 bases from J, the junction kept 6 bases outside the gene matches. CDR3 residues: CASSYKGLTAYEQYF. The CDR3 coding sequence is TGTGCCAGCAGTTACAAGGGACTAACCGCCTACGAGCAGTACTTC.

This rearrangement joins TRBV2 to TRBJ2-1; 10 nucleotides line up with TRBD2. CDR1 and CDR2 from the germline V gene are SNHLY and FYNNEI. There are 16 residues in the CDR3. With V trimmed by 6 bases and J by 8 bases, 13 bases remained unmatched. The CDR3 DNA reads as TGTGCCAGCAGGGACCGACTAGCGGGCCTTTGGGATGAGCAGTTCTTC. It specifies CASRDRLAGLWDEQFF.

The chain joins TRBV30 to TRBJ2-2, with TRBD1 matching 9 bases. Looked up from germline, CDR1 is GTSNPN and CDR2 is SVGIG (reference sequence). The CDR3 covers 14 residues. J was trimmed by 3 bases and V by 5 bases; bases with no gene match: 4. The CDR3 DNA is TGTGCCTGGGGACAGGGGAAGTACACCGGGGAGCTGTTTTTT. This codes for CAWGQGKYTGELFF.

This clone occurred a few times. The V gene is TRBV19, the J gene TRBJ2-5; D gene ambiguous. This CDR3 has 14 residues. V was cut by 3 bases and J by 7 bases, with 15 bases left in between. Germline V gene sequence: CDR1 LNHDA, CDR2 SQIVND (reference sequence). The CDR3 nucleotides are TGTGCCAGTAGTATCGATGCCCCACGAGGGACCCAGTACTTC. Amino acid sequence: CASSIDAPRGTQYF.

This chain links TRBV11-2 with TRBJ2-5; tentatively, D is TRBD2 (6 bases). From germline, CDR1 is SGHAT and CDR2 FQNNGV. The V end lost 6 bases, the J end lost 7 bases, and 12 bases lay between the germline ends. The CDR3 runs to 12 residues. In DNA, the CDR3 is TGTGCCAGCAGTCACACCGGGGGGACCCAGTACTTC. It encodes CASSHTGGTQYF.

J is TRBJ2-5 and V is TRBV13; 7 bases are a match to TRBD2. Germline V CDR1 and CDR2: PRHDT, FYEKMQ (reference sequence). The CDR3 extends over 15 amino acids. The V and J ends lost 5 bases and 0 bases, in that order; junction bases with no gene match: 6. The CDR3 nucleotides are TGTGCCAGCAGCGGGCTAGCGGTGTACCAAGAGACCCAGTACTTC. Amino acid sequence: CASSGLAVYQETQYF.

This chain links TRBV30 with TRBJ1-4, with D hard to call. The germline CDR1 and CDR2 sequences are GTSNPN and SVGIG (reference sequence). Trimming removed 3 bases at V and 3 bases at J, with 11 bases between. The CDR3 runs to 14 residues. CDR3 sequence reads: CAWSPSSANEKLFF. CDR3 DNA sequence: TGTGCCTGGAGCCCCTCCTCGGCTAATGAAAAACTGTTTTTT.

V gene TRBV5-4 combines with J gene TRBJ2-7; no firm D call. This CDR3 is 12 amino acids long. Germline-derived CDR1 and CDR2 are SGHNT and YYREEE (reference sequence). Deletions cut 5 bases from V and 6 bases from J, with 12 bases between. As DNA, the CDR3 is TGTGCCAGCAGTTATCCCACTCGCGAGCAGTACTTC. Translated, it gives CASSYPTREQYF. Full variable domain (outside the CDR3, taken from reference TRBV5-4 and TRBJ2-7): ETGVTQSPTHLIKTRGQQVTLRCSSQSGHNTVSWYQQALGQGPQFIFQYYREEENGRGNFPPRFSGLQFPNYSSELNVNALELDDSALYLCASSYPTREQYFGPGTRLTVT.

This rearrangement joins TRBV5-1 to TRBJ1-6; a weak D match, TRBD1 (5 bases). Germline lookup yields CDR1 SGHRS and CDR2 YFSETQ. Trimming removed 5 bases at V and 6 bases at J, with 18 bases between. CDR3 length: 16 residues. The CDR3 region has the DNA TGCGCCAGCAGAGAGGTTTACCGGGGGACTAATTCACCCCTCCACTTT. Its translation: CASREVYRGTNSPLHF.

This sequence joins TRBV5-8 and TRBJ2-7; 7 nucleotides line up with TRBD1. The V segment lost 5 bases and the J segment 3 bases; nucleotides outside the gene matches: 11. From germline, CDR1 is SGHTS and CDR2 YDEGEE. This CDR3 spans 15 amino acids. The CDR3 coding sequence is TGTGCCAGCAGTCTCCTCCCAGACAGGGTCTACGAGCAGTACTTC. Its protein is CASSLLPDRVYEQYF.

The V and J genes are TRBV5-1 and TRBJ2-3, with D uncertain. Deletions cut 0 bases from V and 7 bases from J, with 6 bases between. CDR3 size: 12 residues. Germline assignment: CDR1 SGHRS and CDR2 YFSETQ. CDR3 protein: CASSLADNTQYF. The CDR3 DNA reads TGCGCCAGCAGCTTGGCAGATAATACGCAGTATTTT.

The V call is TRBV4-2, the J call TRBJ1-6; TRBD1 matches at 7 bases. Germline loops: CDR1 LGHNA, CDR2 YNFKEQ. J was trimmed by 5 bases and V by 0 bases; bases with no gene match: 1. The CDR3 is 15 amino acids. The CDR3, as DNA: TGTGCCAGCAGCCAAGAGGGACAGAATAATTCACCCCTCCACTTT. This sequence encodes CASSQEGQNNSPLHF.

The chain joins TRBV5-1 to TRBJ2-3; D is uncertain. CDR1 and CDR2 (germline): SGHRS, YFSETQ. The CDR3 consists of 12 residues. With 6 bases removed from V and 3 bases from J, the gap between germline ends came to 8 bases. CDR3: CASKISTDTQYF. CDR3 DNA: TGCGCCAGCAAGATCAGTACAGATACGCAGTATTTT. Based on the CDR3 plus reference TRBV5-1 and TRBJ2-3, the full variable domain is KAGVTQTPRYLIKTRGQQVTLSCSPISGHRSVSWYQQTPGQGLQFLFEYFSETQRNKGNFPGRFSGRQFSNSRSEMNVSTLELGDSALYLCASKISTDTQYFGPGTRLTVL.